These 27 T cell receptor beta chains originate from one sample sequenced in a study of radiotherapy plus CTLA-4 blockade in lung cancer. TCRdb keeps only in-frame clones here, not all; method: immunoSEQ multiplex PCR. The sample lists about 25,000 clones, 71% occurring once. The sample in question was peripheral blood, obtained from a patient treated with radiotherapy plus ipilimumab. These TCRs come from a human donor with non-small cell lung cancer whose response to radiotherapy plus ipilimumab could not be evaluated.

The CDR3: CASSAPLAGGGTGEQFF. CDR3 bases: TGTGCCAGCAGCGCCCCACTAGCGGGAGGGGGTACGGGTGAGCAGTTCTTC. The gene calls are TRBV2 and TRBJ2-1; 13 bases align to TRBD2. Germline lookup yields CDR1 SNHLY and CDR2 FYNNEI. The ends lost 6 bases at V and 9 bases at J; junction bases unmatched: 14. The CDR3 is made up of 17 amino acids. Looking up the rest from reference TRBV2 and TRBJ2-1 gives the full variable domain: EPEVTQTPSHQVTQMGQEVILRCVPISNHLYFYWYRQILGQKVEFLVSFYNNEISEKSEIFDDQFSVERPDGSNFTLKIRSTKLEDSAMYFCASSAPLAGGGTGEQFFGPGTRLTVL.

The V call is TRBV15, the J call TRBJ2-4, with D possibly matching TRBD2 (6 bases). CDR3 length: 16 amino acids. Germline-derived CDR1 and CDR2 are LNHNV and YYDKDF (reference sequence). Trimming shortened V by 5 bases and J by 0 bases, and 14 bases separated the two germline ends. This CDR3 is CATSPGDFVAKNIQYF. The CDR3 DNA reads as TGTGCCACCAGCCCGGGGGATTTCGTAGCCAAAAACATTCAGTACTTC.

The chain recombines TRBV13 with TRBJ1-5, with 7 bases fitting TRBD1. There are 14 residues in the CDR3. Trimming took 3 bases from V and 4 from J; bases not matched to a gene: 3. CDR1 PRHDT and CDR2 FYEKMQ come from the germline V gene (reference sequence). CDR3 loop: CASSLGTANQPQHF. The CDR3 DNA sequence: TGTGCCAGCAGCTTGGGGACAGCTAATCAGCCCCAGCATTTT.

The rearrangement joins TRBV28 to TRBJ2-7, with TRBD1 matching 8 bases. The CDR3 runs 16 residues. Trimming at V came to 4 bases and at J to 0 bases, leaving 8 bases not matched to a gene. Looked up from germline, CDR1 is MDHEN and CDR2 is SYDVKM. CDR3 region: CASSSGQGHLSYEQYF. The CDR3 DNA reads TGTGCCAGCAGTTCTGGACAGGGACACCTCTCCTACGAGCAGTACTTC.

The chain has TRBV6-5 and TRBJ1-2, with TRBD1 matching 8 bases. Trimming at V came to 2 bases and at J to 2 bases, leaving 4 bases not matched to a gene. Germline V gene sequence: CDR1 MNHEY, CDR2 SVGAGI. CDR3 length equals 15 residues. The CDR3 reads CASSYHGQGNYGYTF. DNA for the CDR3: TGTGCCAGCAGTTACCATGGACAGGGAAACTATGGCTACACCTTC.

This clone was seen a handful of times. The V gene is TRBV15, the J gene TRBJ2-7, with unresolved D. V dropped 0 bases and J dropped 5 bases, with 20 bases sitting between them. Germline-derived CDR1 and CDR2 are LNHNV and YYDKDF (reference sequence). This CDR3 comprises 17 residues. The CDR3 DNA follows: TGTGCCACCAGCAGAGATAGCTCTCACTTCCCGGGTGACGAGCAGTACTTC. It yields the protein CATSRDSSHFPGDEQYF.

Only a few counts were recorded for this clone. The J gene is TRBJ1-1, the V gene TRBV7-2, with 12 bases aligning to TRBD1. This CDR3 region has 15 residues. Trimming removed 5 bases from V and 4 bases from J; junction bases left unmatched: 5. Germline CDR1 and CDR2: SGHTA and FQGNSA. The CDR3 reads CASSPGGQGATEAFF. The CDR3 DNA reads as TGTGCCAGCAGCCCTGGGGGACAGGGGGCCACTGAAGCTTTCTTT. Full variable domain (rest looked up from reference TRBV7-2 and TRBJ1-1): GAGVSQSPSNKVTEKGKDVELRCDPISGHTALYWYRQSLGQGLEFLIYFQGNSAPDKSGLPSDRFSAERTGGSVSTLTIQRTQQEDSAVYLCASSPGGQGATEAFFGQGTRLTVV.

The table lists this clone with a few counts. The rearrangement links TRBV5-5 to TRBJ2-5, with TRBD2 matching 9 bases. Germline V gene lookup returns CDR1 SGHKS and CDR2 YYEKEE (reference sequence). V lost 0 bases, J lost 5 bases, and 5 bases stayed unmatched. The CDR3 totals 15 residues. The CDR3: CASSLGLAGSETQYF. CDR3 bases: TGTGCCAGCAGCTTGGGGCTAGCGGGATCGGAGACCCAGTACTTC. The full variable domain, rest sourced from reference TRBV5-5 and TRBJ2-5, is DAGVTQSPTHLIKTRGQQVTLRCSPISGHKSVSWYQQVLGQGPQFIFQYYEKEERGRGNFPDRFSARQFPNYSSELNVNALLLGDSALYLCASSLGLAGSETQYFGPGTRLLVL.

This clone occurred once. This chain connects TRBV9 to TRBJ2-7; 12 bases match TRBD1. Looked up from germline, CDR1 is SGDLS and CDR2 is YYNGEE. The CDR3 spans 16 residues. With 0 bases clipped from V and 5 bases from J, the junction kept 6 bases outside the gene matches. The CDR3 DNA reads TGTGCCAGCAGCGTAGGGGTGGGGACAGGGGGCCACGAGCAGTACTTC. Amino acid sequence: CASSVGVGTGGHEQYF.

This chain joins TRBV28 and TRBJ1-2; 9 nucleotides match TRBD1. There are 17 residues in the CDR3. The germline V gene encodes CDR1 MDHEN and CDR2 SYDVKM. The V segment lost 5 bases and the J segment 0 bases; nucleotides outside the gene matches: 10. CDR3 loop: CASSPYRQGGANYGYTF. For the CDR3, the DNA is TGTGCCAGCAGTCCCTACCGACAGGGGGGAGCTAACTATGGCTACACCTTC.

The chain employs TRBV4-1 and TRBJ2-3; 8 positions agree with TRBD2. This CDR3 is built from 18 residues. The ends lost 2 bases at V and 7 bases at J; junction bases unmatched: 17. Germline assignment: CDR1 MGHRA and CDR2 YSYEKL. CDR3: CASSQSSPGLAWGYTQYF. DNA for the CDR3: TGCGCCAGCAGCCAATCGTCGCCCGGACTAGCTTGGGGGTATACGCAGTATTTT.

The genes are TRBV4-3 and TRBJ2-7; 13 bases are a match to TRBD2. Germline V gives CDR1 LGHNA, CDR2 YSLEER. V gave up 4 bases and J gave up 2 bases; unmatched junction bases: 2. The CDR3 has 15 residues. CDR3 amino acids: CASSPGTSGAYEQYF. CDR3 nucleotides: TGCGCCAGCAGCCCCGGGACTAGCGGGGCCTACGAGCAGTACTTC.

In its sample, this clone was seen once. The chain combines TRBV28 with TRBJ2-7, with a tentative D call TRBD2 (6 bases). V lost 6 bases and J 6 bases, leaving 15 bases between the germline ends. The CDR3 consists of 13 residues. Looked up from germline, CDR1 is MDHEN and CDR2 is SYDVKM. For the CDR3, the DNA is TGTGCCAGCAGCCGTAACGTCGGGAGCGAGCAGTACTTC. This codes for CASSRNVGSEQYF.

This clone was observed a few times. The rearrangement uses TRBV4-3 and TRBJ1-6, with 9 bases aligning to TRBD1. The ends lost 0 bases at V and 9 bases at J; junction bases unmatched: 6. The germline gives CDR1 LGHNA, CDR2 YSLEER. The CDR3 consists of 16 residues. CDR3 sequence (DNA): TGCGCCAGCAGCCAAGATGGGGGGACAGGGCGTTCACCCCTCCACTTT. The encoded protein is CASSQDGGTGRSPLHF.

This chain joins TRBV30 and TRBJ2-6; no clear D gene. Trimming pared 0 bases from V and 13 bases from J, leaving 7 bases between. Looked up from germline, CDR1 is GTSNPN and CDR2 is SVGIG (reference sequence). This CDR3 comprises 11 residues. The CDR3 reads CAWSVGEVLTF. DNA of the CDR3: TGTGCCTGGAGTGTAGGAGAAGTCCTGACTTTC.

This clone was detected only a few times. The chain uses TRBV7-9 and TRBJ2-5; the match to TRBD1 covers 9 bases. Trimming removed 6 bases from V and 4 bases from J; junction bases left unmatched: 9. The germline CDR1 and CDR2 sequences are SEHNR and FQNEAQ (reference sequence). CDR3 size: 15 residues. The CDR3 protein is CASSFTGGFRETQYF. The CDR3 nucleotides read TGTGCCAGCAGTTTTACAGGGGGCTTTCGAGAGACCCAGTACTTC.

This chain joins TRBV4-1 and TRBJ2-5; TRBD2 might be the D (5 bases). TRBJ2-7 explains the end of the DNA better; the J call may be wrong. Looked up from germline, CDR1 is MGHRA and CDR2 is YSYEKL. The CDR3 totals 18 residues. The DNA for the CDR3 is TGCGCCAGCAGCCAAGATTCCCGACAAGACGGCGGGTGGAACGAGCAGTACTTC. Encoded protein: CASSQDSRQDGGWNEQYF.

The chain employs TRBV11-1 and TRBJ2-7; D not resolved. Germline CDR1 reads SGHAT; CDR2 reads FQDESV (reference sequence). The CDR3 loop spans 12 amino acids. The V end was cut by 1 base, the J end by 3 bases, with 4 bases between. CDR3 loop: CASSLGLYEQYF. CDR3 nucleotides: TGTGCCAGCAGCTTAGGACTCTACGAGCAGTACTTC. The complete variable domain, with remaining parts taken from reference TRBV11-1 and TRBJ2-7, reads EAEVAQSPRYKITEKSQAVAFWCDPISGHATLYWYRQILGQGPELLVQFQDESVVDDSQLPKDRFSAERLKGVDSTLKIQPAELGDSAMYLCASSLGLYEQYFGPGTRLTVT.

This clone was observed a handful of times. The chain is built from TRBV7-8 and TRBJ1-1, with D perhaps matching TRBD1 (5 bases). The CDR3 runs to 14 residues. Per the germline V gene, CDR1 is SGHVS and CDR2 is FQNEAQ. Trimming took off 4 bases at V and 3 bases at J, with 12 bases between the two ends. The CDR3 nucleotides read TGTGCCAGCAGCTCCAGGGTTAGGTACACTGAAGCTTTCTTT. This encodes CASSSRVRYTEAFF.

The chain carries TRBV7-2 and TRBJ2-1, with TRBD1 as a possible D gene (7 bases). Germline V gene lookup returns CDR1 SGHTA and CDR2 FQGNSA. This CDR3 is built from 16 residues. Trimming pared 5 bases from V and 6 bases from J, leaving 20 bases between. CDR3 sequence reads: CASSKGAASAANEQFF. The CDR3 DNA follows: TGTGCCAGCAGCAAGGGGGCGGCTAGCGCTGCCAATGAGCAGTTCTTC.

This clone came up a few times. The gene calls are TRBV7-8 and TRBJ1-5; D is ambiguous. This CDR3 spans 13 amino acids. CDR1 and CDR2 from the germline V gene are SGHVS and FQNEAQ. V gave up 3 bases and J gave up 2 bases, with 5 bases separating them. The CDR3 region has the DNA TGTGCCAGCAGCTTTATCCGCAATCAGCCCCAGCATTTT. This translates into CASSFIRNQPQHF.

The rearrangement joins TRBV5-3 to TRBJ2-7; D is ambiguous. TRBV5-3 is flagged as an ORF with uncertain function. V shed 3 bases and J shed 0 bases, with 13 bases lying between them. This CDR3 spans 15 amino acids. The CDR3 loop reads CARSSVPRFSYEQYF. The CDR3 region has the DNA TGTGCCAGAAGCTCCGTCCCTAGGTTCTCCTACGAGCAGTACTTC.

The chain employs TRBV2 and TRBJ2-7; TRBD1 aligns across 8 bases. Per germline, CDR1 SNHLY and CDR2 FYNNEI. V lost 9 bases and J lost 5; bases outside the gene matches: 9. CDR3 length: 13 residues. The CDR3: CASARDRMHEQYF. The CDR3 nucleotides are TGTGCCAGTGCCCGGGACAGGATGCACGAGCAGTACTTC.

The chain employs TRBV4-3 and TRBJ2-5; maybe TRBD2 (6 bases). The DNA end is a closer match to TRBJ2-7, so the J assignment may be wrong. Germline V gene sequence: CDR1 LGHNA, CDR2 YSLEER. The CDR3 length is 15 residues. CDR3 amino acids: CASRKRRDGSYEQYF. CDR3 nucleotide sequence: TGCGCCAGCAGAAAAAGGAGGGACGGATCCTACGAGCAGTACTTC.

CDR3 DNA: TGTGCCAGCAGCTCCAGGGGCGACGCCTATGGCTACACCTTC. As protein: CASSSRGDAYGYTF. The rearrangement uses TRBV9 and TRBJ1-2; D is possibly TRBD1 (6 bases). The CDR3 consists of 14 residues. Germline lookup yields CDR1 SGDLS and CDR2 YYNGEE. Trimming cost V 4 bases and J 4 bases, with 14 bases left between them.

This clone was counted between two and nine times. This sequence joins TRBV7-9 and TRBJ1-2, with 9 bases aligning to TRBD1. The V segment lost 3 bases and the J segment 3 bases; nucleotides outside the gene matches: 2. The germline gives CDR1 SEHNR, CDR2 FQNEAQ (reference sequence). This CDR3 region has 14 residues. The CDR3 nucleotides are TGTGCCAGCAGCTTCCGGGACAGGGACTATGGCTACACCTTC. This gives the protein CASSFRDRDYGYTF.

The rearrangement uses TRBV7-8 and TRBJ2-5; 9 bases agree with TRBD1. The J call may be mistaken, given a closer DNA end match to TRBJ2-7. There are 15 residues in the CDR3. Germline CDR1 is SGHVS and CDR2 is FQNEAQ. Here the CDR3 DNA reads TGTGCCAGCAGTCCTTACCGGGACAGGGCACACGAGCAGTACTTC. Translating gives CASSPYRDRAHEQYF.